This T cell receptor beta chain was found in a study of post-analysis software for immune sequencing data. Trimming took 5 bases from V and 8 from J, leaving 12 bases between them. CDR3 length: 12 amino acids. cDNA libraries for TCR beta contained unique molecular identifiers. TCRdb fed the PCR reads into MiXCR, producing one record per CDR3 protein. The data show around 260,000 distinct CDR3 sequences, 35% to 40% seen once. This clonotype was observed at least ten times. No antigen is known for it. Findings of the study overall: A few TRBV segments appeared more often in patients than in controls, and TRBV5-6, TRBV5-1 and TRBV20-1 were among these.

The rearrangement joins TRBV12-3 or TRBV12-4 to TRBJ1-2; D is possibly TRBD1 (6 bases). Sequenced sample: blood. The origin of this receptor is a girl under 18 with multiple sclerosis. The CDR3 region is CASSTGTGGYTF. The DNA for the CDR3 is TGTGCCAGCAGTACAGGGACGGGCGGCTACACCTTC.